This entry lists 22 T cell receptor beta chains sequenced from one sample in a study of T cells in Graves' hyperthyroidism and ophthalmopathy. Amplified TCR beta CDR3 regions came from RNA transcripts. First-round RT-PCR with HTBI primers amplified the TCR CDR3 region. MiXCR, run by TCRdb on the multiplex PCR reads, gives a single entry per CDR3 protein. The sample carries around 610,000 distinct CDR3 sequences, about 14% recorded once. Sequencing was done on a sample of blood. These receptors came from a woman in her thirties or forties with Graves' ophthalmopathy.

V gene TRBV27 combines with J gene TRBJ2-7, with 9 nucleotides matching TRBD2. CDR1 MNHEY and CDR2 SMNVEV come from the germline V gene (reference sequence). V lost 4 bases and J lost 5; bases outside the gene matches: 9. The CDR3 length is 15 residues. The CDR3 nucleotides are TGTGCCAGCAGTTCACCCCTAGCGGGAATCAACGAGCAGTACTTC. Translation: CASSSPLAGINEQYF.

Ten or more counts support this clonotype. V is TRBV28 and J is TRBJ2-7; D perhaps matches TRBD2 (5 bases). Germline CDR1 reads MDHEN; CDR2 reads SYDVKM. Deletions cut 0 bases from V and 8 bases from J, with 23 bases between. The CDR3 runs 17 residues. CDR3 amino acids: CASSLWSPVGNGMKQYF. CDR3 bases: TGTGCCAGCAGTTTATGGTCGCCCGTCGGGAACGGTATGAAGCAGTACTTC.

This clonotype was recorded many times. The J gene is TRBJ1-3, the V gene TRBV5-1; tentatively, D is TRBD1 (5 bases). Germline CDR1 reads SGHRS; CDR2 reads YFSETQ. This CDR3 is 15 amino acids long. Trimming removed 4 bases at V and 0 bases at J, with 11 bases between. The DNA for the CDR3 is TGCGCCAGCAGCGTCGGGACGGCCTCTGGAAACACCATATATTTT. Protein product: CASSVGTASGNTIYF.

V gene TRBV6-1 combines with J gene TRBJ2-4; a weak D match, TRBD1 (6 bases). Trimming took 6 bases from V and 0 from J, leaving 18 bases between them. The CDR3 contains 17 residues. Germline CDR1 and CDR2: MNHNS and SASEGT. CDR3 bases: TGTGCCAGCAGAGCCTACGGACAGCTGCTAGCCAAAAACATTCAGTACTTC. It specifies CASRAYGQLLAKNIQYF.

As concerns this clonotype: This likely comes from a read error, as the CDR3 has no conserved phenylalanine or tryptophan at its end. The V and J genes are TRBV6-5 and TRBJ1-5; 8 bases fit TRBD1. Looked up from germline, CDR1 is MNHEY and CDR2 is SVGAGI. V lost 6 bases to trimming and J lost 4 bases; unmatched junction nucleotides: 8. The CDR3 loop spans 15 amino acids. Written as DNA, the CDR3 is TGTGCCAGCAGATTAAACAGGGGGATTAATCAGCCCCAGCATCTT. This encodes CASRLNRGINQPQHL.

In its sample, this clonotype was seen many times. The chain couples TRBV28 to TRBJ1-1, with 9 bases that match TRBD1. The CDR3 loop spans 17 amino acids. Unmatched junction bases numbered 12, after V lost 3 bases and J lost 4 bases. Per the germline V gene, CDR1 is MDHEN and CDR2 is SYDVKM. CDR3 sequence (DNA): TGTGCCAGCAGTTTTCGGGTACAGGGGGCGCCGGGCACTGAAGCTTTCTTT. This sequence encodes CASSFRVQGAPGTEAFF.

This clonotype was seen many times. The chain employs TRBV10-3 and TRBJ1-2, with D possibly being TRBD1 (6 bases). Looked up from germline, CDR1 is ENHRY and CDR2 is SYGVKD. V lost 6 bases and J lost 5, with 16 bases in between. The CDR3 consists of 14 residues. As DNA, the CDR3 is TGTGCCATCAGCGAACAGGGTGCAGAGTATGGCTACACCTTC. This codes for CAISEQGAEYGYTF.

This clonotype was recorded many times. This chain uses TRBV7-3 with TRBJ2-7, with 8 bases matching TRBD1. From germline, CDR1 is SGHTA and CDR2 FQGTGA. Trimming removed 2 bases from V and 0 bases from J; junction bases left unmatched: 6. The CDR3 is 16 residues long. Here the CDR3 DNA reads TGTGCCAGCAGCTTATCAGGGGGCGAAAGCTCCTACGAGCAGTACTTC. It encodes CASSLSGGESSYEQYF. Using reference TRBV7-3 and TRBJ2-7 for the parts outside the CDR3, the full variable domain is GAGVSQTPSNKVTEKGKYVELRCDPISGHTALYWYRQSLGQGPEFLIYFQGTGAADDSGLPNDRFFAVRPEGSVSTLKIQRTERGDSAVYLCASSLSGGESSYEQYFGPGTRLTVT.

This clonotype was seen repeatedly, ten times or more. The rearrangement uses TRBV29-1 and TRBJ2-2, with D perhaps TRBD1 or TRBD2 (5 bases each). The CDR3 has 14 residues. CDR1 is SQVTM and CDR2 is ANQGSEA in the germline V gene. Trimming cost V 3 bases and J 4 bases, with 12 bases left between them. In DNA, the CDR3 is TGCAGCGTTGAGGCAGGGACGTTCACCGGGGAGCTGTTTTTT. This codes for CSVEAGTFTGELFF.

In this sample, this clonotype turned up many times. The chain couples TRBV5-6 to TRBJ2-4; no clear D. V was cut by 2 bases and J by 0 bases, with 12 bases left in between. In germline, CDR1 is SGHDT, CDR2 YYEEEE. This CDR3 has 16 amino acids. The DNA of the CDR3 is TGTGCCAGCAGCTTAGCAGCCTCATTAGCCAAAAACATTCAGTACTTC. Its translation: CASSLAASLAKNIQYF.

This clonotype was counted many times. The CDR3: CASSLLQGLDEQYF. The CDR3 DNA reads as TGTGCCAGCAGTTTACTTCAGGGTTTGGACGAGCAGTACTTC. The chain uses TRBV28 and TRBJ2-7, with a tentative D call TRBD1 (5 bases). The CDR3 is 14 amino acids. From germline, CDR1 is MDHEN and CDR2 SYDVKM. V shed 2 bases and J shed 5 bases, with 13 bases lying between them.

This clonotype showed up many times. The chain is built from TRBV28 and TRBJ2-4; D may be TRBD1 (5 bases). Trimming removed 5 bases from V and 10 bases from J, with 12 bases in between. The CDR3 has 12 amino acids. In germline, CDR1 is MDHEN, CDR2 SYDVKM. The CDR3 loop reads CASSPTHRIQYF. The CDR3 bases are TGTGCCAGCAGTCCCACCCACAGGATTCAGTACTTC.

This clonotype has at least ten counts. This chain connects TRBV7-2 to TRBJ2-7; 11 bases fit TRBD2. J lost 6 bases, V lost 4 bases, and 5 bases had no gene match. CDR3 length equals 14 residues. Germline V lookup: CDR1 SGHTA, CDR2 FQGNSA. The chain's CDR3 is CASSSGLAGSEQYF. CDR3 DNA: TGTGCCAGCAGCTCAGGACTAGCGGGTAGCGAGCAGTACTTC.

The V gene is TRBV30, the J gene TRBJ2-2, with D unclear. This CDR3 has 12 residues. Trimming cost V 1 base and J 4 bases, with 4 bases left between them. From germline, CDR1 is GTSNPN and CDR2 SVGIG (reference sequence). CDR3 bases: TGTGCCTGGAGTGAAGGCACCGGGGAGCTGTTTTTT. It codes for CAWSEGTGELFF.

This clonotype was recorded many times. The chain carries TRBV29-1 and TRBJ1-2; D not certain. From germline, CDR1 is SQVTM and CDR2 ANQGSEA. The CDR3 extends over 11 amino acids. Deletions cut 7 bases from V and 6 bases from J, with 12 bases between. In nucleotides, the CDR3 is TGCAGCGGAAGTAGTGGGGATGGCTACACCTTC. Translation gives CSGSSGDGYTF.

This clonotype has at least ten counts. The V gene is TRBV10-3, the J gene TRBJ2-5; 7 bases match TRBD1. J lost 1 base, V lost 6 bases, and 5 bases had no gene match. This CDR3 contains 14 residues. Germline values: CDR1 ENHRY, CDR2 SYGVKD. The CDR3 nucleotides read TGTGCCATCAGGAAAGACAGGGCCCAAGAGACCCAGTACTTC. Its translation is CAIRKDRAQETQYF.

This clonotype was seen repeatedly, ten times or more. The V call is TRBV20-1, the J call TRBJ2-7; D perhaps matches TRBD2 (5 bases). Germline V lookup: CDR1 DFQATT, CDR2 SNEGSKA (reference sequence). There are 15 residues in the CDR3. Between the trimmed V and J ends, which lost 3 bases and 3 bases, there was a span of 18 bases. CDR3 nucleotide sequence: TGCAGTGCTAGGGCTAAGGGAGAGGCCCACTACGAGCAGTACTTC. Encoded protein: CSARAKGEAHYEQYF.

This clonotype was picked up many times. The J gene is TRBJ2-2, the V gene TRBV6-5; 7 bases agree with TRBD2. CDR3 size: 22 residues. Germline values: CDR1 MNHEY, CDR2 SVGAGI. Losses at the gene ends were 2 bases for V and 6 bases for J; bases not matched to a gene: 27. The CDR3 spells CASSYIGSGLGSFNRVPGELFF. CDR3 coding DNA: TGTGCCAGCAGTTACATAGGGTCTGGACTAGGGTCCTTCAACCGAGTACCCGGGGAGCTGTTTTTT.

This clonotype occurred many times. The rearrangement uses TRBV27 and TRBJ1-6, with 8 bases identical to TRBD1. This CDR3 is 14 amino acids long. The junction had 4 bases not matched to a gene; V was cut back by 5 bases and J by 7 bases. Per the germline V gene, CDR1 is MNHEY and CDR2 is SMNVEV (reference sequence). The CDR3 sequence is CASSPWTGNSPLHF. The CDR3 DNA reads TGTGCCAGCAGTCCCTGGACAGGGAATTCACCCCTCCACTTT.

V gene TRBV12-5 combines with J gene TRBJ2-7; possible D gene TRBD1, 6 bases. This CDR3 contains 16 residues. The V and J ends lost 1 base and 2 bases respectively, with 15 bases between them. CDR1 is LGHNT and CDR2 is FRNRAP in the germline V gene. CDR3 region: CASGLALPGHTYEQYF. The CDR3 coding sequence is TGTGCTAGTGGTTTGGCCCTACCGGGACACACCTACGAGCAGTACTTC.

This chain connects TRBV2 to TRBJ2-7; D may be TRBD1 (6 bases). V shed 7 bases and J shed 7 bases, with 20 bases lying between them. Germline CDR1 and CDR2: SNHLY and FYNNEI. The CDR3 consists of 14 residues. The CDR3 nucleotides read TGTGCCAGCACCGACGGGCAGGGGCCCGAAGAGCAGTACTTC. This translates into CASTDGQGPEEQYF.

This clonotype came up many times. V usage is TRBV28 and J usage is TRBJ2-7, with 9 positions matching TRBD2. Germline loops: CDR1 MDHEN, CDR2 SYDVKM. This CDR3 comprises 15 residues. J lost 0 bases, V lost 3 bases, and 3 bases had no gene match. DNA for the CDR3: TGTGCCAGCAGTTTTATTAGCGGGGGCTCCTACGAGCAGTACTTC. It encodes CASSFISGGSYEQYF.